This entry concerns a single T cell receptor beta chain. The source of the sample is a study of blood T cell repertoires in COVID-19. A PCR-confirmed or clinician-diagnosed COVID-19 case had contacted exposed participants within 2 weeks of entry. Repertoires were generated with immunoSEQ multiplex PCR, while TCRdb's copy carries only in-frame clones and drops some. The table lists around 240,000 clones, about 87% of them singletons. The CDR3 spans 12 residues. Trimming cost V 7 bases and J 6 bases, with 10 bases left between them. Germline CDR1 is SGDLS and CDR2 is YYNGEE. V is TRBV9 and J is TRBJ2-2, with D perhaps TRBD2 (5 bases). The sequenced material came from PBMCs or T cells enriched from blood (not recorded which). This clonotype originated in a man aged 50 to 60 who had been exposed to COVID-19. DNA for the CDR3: TGTGCCAGCGGACTGGACGCCGGGGAGCTGTTTTTT. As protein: CASGLDAGELFF.